These 6 T cell receptor beta chains were all obtained from the same sample, sequenced in a study of T cell responses to AZD1222 COVID-19 vaccine. Measured with immunoSEQ multiplex PCR; TCRdb has only the in-frame clones, and not every one. The repertoire holds over 100,000 clones, about 86% seen once, with roughly an eighth in the top ten. Sequenced here: peripheral blood, sampled on day 0 of AZD1222 vaccination. These receptors were taken from an adult in good health.

The chain links TRBV28 to TRBJ1-1, with a possible D match to TRBD1 (6 bases). Germline CDR1 reads MDHEN; CDR2 reads SYDVKM. The CDR3 consists of 15 residues. Trimming shortened V by 5 bases and J by 4 bases, and 17 bases separated the two germline ends. As DNA, the CDR3 is TGTGCCAGCAGTCGCCGGGGGGGGCAGGGCACTGAAGCTTTCTTT. Encoded protein: CASSRRGGQGTEAFF.

The chain carries TRBV27 and TRBJ2-7; 9 bases line up with TRBD1. Losses at the gene ends were 6 bases for V and 3 bases for J; bases not matched to a gene: 6. The CDR3 sequence is 14 residues long. Germline CDR1 MNHEY, CDR2 SMNVEV (reference sequence). The CDR3 spells CASSLGQGHYEQYF. The CDR3 coding sequence is TGTGCCAGCAGCCTGGGACAGGGTCACTACGAGCAGTACTTC.

This clone came up a few times. The DNA of the CDR3 is TGTGCCAGCAGGCAACAAACTAGCGGGAAAGGAAGGGCCGGGGAGCTGTTTTTT. As protein: CASRQQTSGKGRAGELFF. The genes are TRBV7-6 and TRBJ2-2; 10 bases align to TRBD2. The CDR3 has 18 residues. J gave up 6 bases and V 6 bases, and 16 bases lay outside the gene matches. Germline-derived CDR1 and CDR2 are SGHVS and FNYEAQ.

The count of this clone is one. This chain uses TRBV6-5 with TRBJ1-2; 9 bases agree with TRBD1. CDR1 is MNHEY, CDR2 SVGAGI, per germline. V trimming: 5 bases; J trimming: 9 bases; junction bases outside the gene matches: 10. The CDR3 runs 14 residues. The DNA of the CDR3 is TGTGCCAGCAGTCCCCGTCCGGGACAGGGACGCTACACCTTC. Protein sequence: CASSPRPGQGRYTF.

This clone was observed a few times. This sample includes further DNA sequences coding for the same CDR3. The genes are TRBV5-4 and TRBJ2-7; D is unclear. Germline V lookup: CDR1 SGHNT, CDR2 YYREEE (reference sequence). This CDR3 spans 13 amino acids. The ends were cut back, 0 bases at V and 0 bases at J, with 4 bases in the middle. The CDR3 here is CASSLAGSYEQYF. As DNA, the CDR3 is TGTGCCAGCAGCTTGGCGGGCTCCTACGAGCAGTACTTC. The full variable domain, rest sourced from reference TRBV5-4 and TRBJ2-7, is ETGVTQSPTHLIKTRGQQVTLRCSSQSGHNTVSWYQQALGQGPQFIFQYYREEENGRGNFPPRFSGLQFPNYSSELNVNALELDDSALYLCASSLAGSYEQYFGPGTRLTVT.

The rearrangement joins TRBV6-5 to TRBJ1-1; tentatively, D is TRBD1 (5 bases). Trimming shortened V by 2 bases and J by 6 bases, and 13 bases separated the two germline ends. CDR3 length: 14 amino acids. Germline loops: CDR1 MNHEY, CDR2 SVGAGI. CDR3 DNA: TGTGCCAGCAGTTACGGTCTGAGGGACCCTGAAGCTTTCTTT. Protein sequence: CASSYGLRDPEAFF.